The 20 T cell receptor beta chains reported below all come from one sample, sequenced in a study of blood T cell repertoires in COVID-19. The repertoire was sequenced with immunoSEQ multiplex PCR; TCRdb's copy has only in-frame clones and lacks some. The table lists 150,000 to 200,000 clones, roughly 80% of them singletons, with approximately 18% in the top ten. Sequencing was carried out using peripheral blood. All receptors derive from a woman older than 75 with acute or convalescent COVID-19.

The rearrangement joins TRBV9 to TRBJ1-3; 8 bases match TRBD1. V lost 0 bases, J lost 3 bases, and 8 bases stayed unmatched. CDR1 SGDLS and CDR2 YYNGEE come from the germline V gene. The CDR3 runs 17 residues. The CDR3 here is CASSVEPAGQGGNTIYF. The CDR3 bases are TGTGCCAGCAGCGTAGAACCGGCCGGACAGGGTGGAAACACCATATATTTT.

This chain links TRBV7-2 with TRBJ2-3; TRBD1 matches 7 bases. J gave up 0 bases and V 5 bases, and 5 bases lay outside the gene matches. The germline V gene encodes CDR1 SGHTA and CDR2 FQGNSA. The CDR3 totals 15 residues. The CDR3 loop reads CASSADRASTDTQYF. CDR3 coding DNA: TGTGCCAGCAGCGCCGACAGGGCTAGCACAGATACGCAGTATTTT.

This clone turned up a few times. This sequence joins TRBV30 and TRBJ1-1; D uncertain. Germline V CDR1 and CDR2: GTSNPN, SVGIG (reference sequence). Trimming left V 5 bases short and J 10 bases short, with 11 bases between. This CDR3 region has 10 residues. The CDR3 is CAWRGLAAFF. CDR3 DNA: TGTGCCTGGCGTGGACTGGCAGCTTTCTTT.

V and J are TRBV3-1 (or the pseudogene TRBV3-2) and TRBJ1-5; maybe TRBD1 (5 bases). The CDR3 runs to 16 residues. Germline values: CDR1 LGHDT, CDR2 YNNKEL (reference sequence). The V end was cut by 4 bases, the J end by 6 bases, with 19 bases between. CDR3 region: CASSPEIMRGGQPQHF. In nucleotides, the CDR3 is TGTGCCAGCAGCCCTGAAATTATGCGGGGGGGTCAGCCCCAGCATTTT.

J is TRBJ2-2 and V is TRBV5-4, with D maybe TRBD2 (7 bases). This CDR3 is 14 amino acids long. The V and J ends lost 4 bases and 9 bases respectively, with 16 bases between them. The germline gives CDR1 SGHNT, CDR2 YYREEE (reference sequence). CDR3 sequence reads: CASSREGGARELFF. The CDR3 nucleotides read TGTGCCAGCAGCCGGGAAGGGGGGGCCAGGGAGCTGTTTTTT.

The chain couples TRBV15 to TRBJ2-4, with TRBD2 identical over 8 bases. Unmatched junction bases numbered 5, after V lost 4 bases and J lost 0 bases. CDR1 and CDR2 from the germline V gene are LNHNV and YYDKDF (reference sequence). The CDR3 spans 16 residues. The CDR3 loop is CATSKGLALAKNIQYF. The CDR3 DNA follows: TGTGCCACCAGCAAAGGACTAGCCCTAGCCAAAAACATTCAGTACTTC.

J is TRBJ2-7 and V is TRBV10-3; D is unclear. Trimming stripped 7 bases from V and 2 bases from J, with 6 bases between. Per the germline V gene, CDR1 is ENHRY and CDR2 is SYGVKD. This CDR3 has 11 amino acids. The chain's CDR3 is CAIKETYEQYF. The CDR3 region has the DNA TGTGCCATCAAAGAGACCTACGAGCAGTACTTC.

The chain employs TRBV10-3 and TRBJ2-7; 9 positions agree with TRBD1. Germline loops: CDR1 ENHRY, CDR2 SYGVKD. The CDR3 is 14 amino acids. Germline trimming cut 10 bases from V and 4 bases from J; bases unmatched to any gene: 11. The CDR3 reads CATGLTGGQYEQYF. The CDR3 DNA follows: TGTGCCACGGGGCTAACAGGGGGCCAGTACGAGCAGTACTTC.

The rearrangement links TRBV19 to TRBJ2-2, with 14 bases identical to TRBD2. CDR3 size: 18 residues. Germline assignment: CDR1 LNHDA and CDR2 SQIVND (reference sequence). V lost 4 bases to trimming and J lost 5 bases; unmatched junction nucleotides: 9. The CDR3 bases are TGTGCCAGTAGTACCCAGGGACTAGCGGGAGCGGGGACCGGGGAGCTGTTTTTT. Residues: CASSTQGLAGAGTGELFF.

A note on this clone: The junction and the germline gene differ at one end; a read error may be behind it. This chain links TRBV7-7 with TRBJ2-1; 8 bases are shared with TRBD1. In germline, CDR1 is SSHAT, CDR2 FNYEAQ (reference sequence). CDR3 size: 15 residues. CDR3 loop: CASSVGTGAWNEQFF. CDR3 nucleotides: TGTGCTAGCAGCGTCGGGACAGGCGCGTGGAATGAGCAGTTCTTC.

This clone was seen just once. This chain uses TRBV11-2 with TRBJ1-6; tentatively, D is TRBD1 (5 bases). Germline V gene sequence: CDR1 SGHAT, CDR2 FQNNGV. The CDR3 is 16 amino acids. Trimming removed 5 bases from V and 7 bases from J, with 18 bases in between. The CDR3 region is CASSDINGGPNSPLHF. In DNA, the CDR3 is TGTGCCAGCAGCGATATTAACGGGGGTCCGAATTCACCCCTCCACTTT.

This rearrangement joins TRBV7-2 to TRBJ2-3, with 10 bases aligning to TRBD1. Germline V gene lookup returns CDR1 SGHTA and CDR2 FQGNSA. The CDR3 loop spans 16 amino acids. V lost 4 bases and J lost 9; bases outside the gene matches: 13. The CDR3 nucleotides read TGTGCCAGCAGCTCGGGACAGGGGTGGGCCAAAGGGACGCAGTATTTT. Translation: CASSSGQGWAKGTQYF.

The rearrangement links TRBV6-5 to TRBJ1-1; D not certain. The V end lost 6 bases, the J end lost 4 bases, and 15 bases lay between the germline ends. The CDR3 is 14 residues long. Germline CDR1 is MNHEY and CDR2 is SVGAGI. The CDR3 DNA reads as TGTGCCAGCAGCGACGGGCTTGCGGGCACTGAAGCTTTCTTT. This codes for CASSDGLAGTEAFF.

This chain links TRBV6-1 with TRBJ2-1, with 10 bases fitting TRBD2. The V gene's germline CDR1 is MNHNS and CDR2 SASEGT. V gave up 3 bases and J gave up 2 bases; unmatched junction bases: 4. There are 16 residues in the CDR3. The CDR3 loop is CASSDWTSGTYNEQFF. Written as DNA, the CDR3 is TGTGCCAGCAGTGACTGGACTAGCGGAACCTACAATGAGCAGTTCTTC.

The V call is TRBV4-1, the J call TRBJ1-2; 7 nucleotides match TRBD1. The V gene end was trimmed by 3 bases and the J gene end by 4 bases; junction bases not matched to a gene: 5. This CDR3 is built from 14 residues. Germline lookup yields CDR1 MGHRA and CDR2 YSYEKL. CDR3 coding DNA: TGCGCCAGCAGCCAGGACAGGCTGAGCTATGGCTACACCTTC. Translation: CASSQDRLSYGYTF.

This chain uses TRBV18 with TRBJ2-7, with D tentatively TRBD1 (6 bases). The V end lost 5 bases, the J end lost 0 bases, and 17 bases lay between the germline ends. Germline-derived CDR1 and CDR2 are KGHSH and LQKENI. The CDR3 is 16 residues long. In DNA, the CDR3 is TGTGCCAGCTCAATATTCCAGGGGATCCGCTCCTACGAGCAGTACTTC. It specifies CASSIFQGIRSYEQYF.

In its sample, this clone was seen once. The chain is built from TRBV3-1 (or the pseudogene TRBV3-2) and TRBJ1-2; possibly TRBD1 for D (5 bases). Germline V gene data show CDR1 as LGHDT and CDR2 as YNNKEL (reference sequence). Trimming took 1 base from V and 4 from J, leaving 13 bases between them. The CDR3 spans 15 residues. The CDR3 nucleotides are TGTGCCAGCAGCCAAGGAGGGCGCGGGACCTATGGCTACACCTTC. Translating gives CASSQGGRGTYGYTF.

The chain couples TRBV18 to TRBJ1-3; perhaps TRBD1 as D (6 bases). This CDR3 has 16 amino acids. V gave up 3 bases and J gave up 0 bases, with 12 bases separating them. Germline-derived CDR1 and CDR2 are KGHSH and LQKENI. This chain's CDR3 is CASSPWTESSGNTIYF. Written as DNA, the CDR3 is TGTGCCAGCTCACCGTGGACAGAGAGCTCTGGAAACACCATATATTTT.

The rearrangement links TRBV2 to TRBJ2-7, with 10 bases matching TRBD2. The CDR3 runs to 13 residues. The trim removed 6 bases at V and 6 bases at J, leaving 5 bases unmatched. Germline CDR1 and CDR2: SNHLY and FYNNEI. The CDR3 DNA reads TGTGCCAGCAGGAGCGGGAGGGGAGGCGAGCAGTACTTC. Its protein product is CASRSGRGGEQYF.

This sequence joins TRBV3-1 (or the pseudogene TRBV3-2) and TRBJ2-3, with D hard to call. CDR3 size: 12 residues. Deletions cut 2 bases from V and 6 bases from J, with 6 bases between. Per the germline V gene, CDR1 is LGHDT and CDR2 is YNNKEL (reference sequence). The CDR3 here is CASSQFSDTQYF. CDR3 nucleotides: TGTGCCAGCAGCCAATTTTCGGATACGCAGTATTTT.